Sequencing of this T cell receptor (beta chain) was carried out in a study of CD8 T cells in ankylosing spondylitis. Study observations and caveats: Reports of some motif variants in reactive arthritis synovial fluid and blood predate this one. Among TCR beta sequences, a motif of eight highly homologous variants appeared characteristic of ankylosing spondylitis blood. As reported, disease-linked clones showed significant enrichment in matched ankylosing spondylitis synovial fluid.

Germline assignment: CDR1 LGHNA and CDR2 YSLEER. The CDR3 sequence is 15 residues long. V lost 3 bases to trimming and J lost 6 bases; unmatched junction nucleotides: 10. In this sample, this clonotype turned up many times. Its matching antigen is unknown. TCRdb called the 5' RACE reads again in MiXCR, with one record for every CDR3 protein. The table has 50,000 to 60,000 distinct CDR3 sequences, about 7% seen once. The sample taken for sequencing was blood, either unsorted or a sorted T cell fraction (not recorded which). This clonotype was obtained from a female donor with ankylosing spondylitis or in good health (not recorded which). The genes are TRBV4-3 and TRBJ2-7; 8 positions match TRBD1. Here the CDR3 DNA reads TGCGCCAGCAGCCACACTAGGACAGGGCAGAGCGAGCAGTACTTC. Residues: CASSHTRTGQSEQYF.